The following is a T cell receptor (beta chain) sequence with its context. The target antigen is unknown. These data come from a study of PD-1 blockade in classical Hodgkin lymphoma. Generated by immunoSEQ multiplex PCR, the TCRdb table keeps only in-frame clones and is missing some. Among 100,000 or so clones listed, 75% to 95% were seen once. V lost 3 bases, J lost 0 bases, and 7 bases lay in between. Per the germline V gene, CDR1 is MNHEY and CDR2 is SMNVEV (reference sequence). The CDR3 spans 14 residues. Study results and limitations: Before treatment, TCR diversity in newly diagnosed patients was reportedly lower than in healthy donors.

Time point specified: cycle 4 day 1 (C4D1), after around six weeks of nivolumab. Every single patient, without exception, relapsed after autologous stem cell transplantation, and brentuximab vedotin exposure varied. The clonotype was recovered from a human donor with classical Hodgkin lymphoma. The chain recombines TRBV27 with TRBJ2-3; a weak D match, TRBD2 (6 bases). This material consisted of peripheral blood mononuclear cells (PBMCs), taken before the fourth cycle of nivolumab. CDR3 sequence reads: CASSFGGSTDTQYF. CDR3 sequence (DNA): TGTGCCAGCAGTTTTGGGGGGAGCACAGATACGCAGTATTTT.